This T cell receptor (beta chain) was recorded in a study of post-analysis software for immune sequencing data (dated by TCRdb to about 2015). Concerning the study at large: The recorded disease courses included relapsing-remitting, secondary progressive and progressive-relapsing multiple sclerosis, and some patients had no subtype annotation. The patient repertoires were set against about 12 previously published healthy control repertoires from donors whose ages ranged from about 6 to 25 years. A subset of samples was prepared in parallel using single-end sample barcoding, then pooled and co-amplified after Illumina adapter ligation.

The germline V gene specifies MGHDK as CDR1 and SYGVNS as CDR2. Compared with germline, V lacks 7 bases and J lacks 5 bases; bases without a gene match: 13. The CDR3 numbers 15 amino acids, ends counted. Only the CDR3 DNA stays, 45 bases, in frame from base 1. TCR beta repertoires were profiled from peripheral blood of over 10 young patients with multiple sclerosis to demonstrate the VDJtools post-analysis software. The patients with multiple sclerosis were children and adolescents between roughly 6 and 15 years of age. As concerns this clonotype: This receptor's antigen is unknown. Without the conserved terminal phenylalanine or tryptophan, this CDR3 likely stems from a read error.

The study at large found these results: Compared with controls, multiple sclerosis patients had significantly lower normalized Chao1 diversity, a finding suggesting substantial peripheral T-cell clonal expansion. The control group was slightly older than the multiple sclerosis patient group. Several TRBV segments, including TRBV5-6, TRBV5-1 and TRBV20-1, were significantly more frequent in patients than controls. Direct clustering with F measure revealed strong co-clustering of samples prepared in the same batch, which led to a batch-effect correction.

The library was obtained by PCR. Sequencing took place on an Illumina HiSeq 2500. To reduce PCR and sequencing biases, unique molecular identifiers were incorporated into the TCR beta cDNA libraries. Per 1 to 10 million input T cells, approximately 500,000 cDNA molecules were obtained, such that each molecule approximated one T cell. The patient libraries were prepared and sequenced with the same protocol used for the earlier healthy control dataset. Samples belonging to the same batch were prepared together, multiplexed and sequenced on a shared HiSeq lane. Concerning the study's data processing: MIGEC handled the raw barcoded reads, throwing out single-read molecular identifier groups before consensus assembly and CDR3 extraction. VDJtools was used for post-analysis of the clonotype tables, and diversity was normalized by down-sampling every dataset to the size of the smallest sample. To correct batch-related cross-sample contamination, repertoire overlap clustering matched CDR3 amino acid sequences but not nucleotide sequences. TCRdb trimmed the raw reads at Q25, called clones with MiXCR and kept productive beta chains. CDR3 protein duplicates are merged, each entry listing the most common genes and DNA. The V and J calls, along with clone size, are taken from TCRdb and not from the paper's own processing. Here the sample has about 800,000 distinct CDR3 sequences; less than 35% occur a single time. Around 0.55% of the sample goes to the ten largest clones.

The chain is encoded by TRBV25-1 joined to TRBJ1-2; TRBD1 agrees with 7 junctional bases. The clonotype was recovered from a girl under 18 with multiple sclerosis. Sample: blood. CDR3 loop: CASNGGPGTDYGYTV. Read as DNA, the sequence is TGTGCCAGCAACGGGGGGCCCGGGACAGATTATGGCTACACCGTC.